This T cell receptor (beta chain) was identified in a study of T cells after yellow fever vaccination (dated by TCRdb to the late 2010s). Background for the entire study: The SMART-Seq v4 Ultra Low Input RNA kit was used to prepare libraries from fractions with low cell numbers. Bulk TCR alpha and beta repertoires were sequenced longitudinally to track T-cell clones before and after primary and booster YFV17D yellow fever vaccination. Two healthy male donors, one aged 18 to 29 and one aged 30 to 39 years, were included in the cohort. Blood was drawn at multiple timepoints before and after primary and secondary immunization, with bulk PBMC replicates and cell subsets isolated.

The sample's treatment or condition label, in plain terms: live attenuated yellow fever vaccine strain. A standard Ficoll-Paque protocol was used to isolate PBMCs from peripheral blood. CD4 and CD8 T-cell fractions were isolated with Dynabeads CD4 and CD8 positive selection kits. RNA was extracted with TriZol from bulk PBMCs, CD4 and CD8 fractions, and dextramer-positive and dextramer-negative fractions. The CDR3 goes from the cysteine to the phenylalanine over 13 residues. Just CDR3 DNA is preserved here, 39 bases in frame from base 1. Here V drops 5 bases and J drops 9 bases, and the junction holds 6 bases not matched to any gene. Taken from the germline V gene (reference sequence), the CDR1 and CDR2 loops are SEHNR and FQNEAQ. Sequencer: Illumina NovaSeq 6000. Synthesis of TCR cDNA relied on 5'RACE template switching, a step that introduced a universal primer site along with unique molecular identifiers. cDNA synthesis was primed from both the TCR alpha and TCR beta constant segments. Libraries were amplified in two PCR steps, with sample barcodes and sequencing adapters added in the second step. Sequencing of libraries was done on Illumina HiSeq 2500 (2x100 bp) or NovaSeq (2x150 bp). For the original study's pipeline: Demultiplexing of reads and collapsing into UMI consensus sequences were performed with MIGEC, and V(D)J alignment was carried out with MiXCR. Vaccine-responding clonotypes were defined with edgeR using replicate PBMC samples, requiring FDR below 0.01 and a log2 fold change above 5 up to day 15. Each bulk clonotype was labeled CD4 or CD8 based on which sequenced repertoire, CD4 or CD8, contained the clonotype at higher abundance. In-frame beta chains were kept once TCRdb had trimmed the public reads at Q25 with fastp and called clones with MiXCR. Entries that share a CDR3 protein sequence are merged under the most common genes and DNA. TCRdb assigned the V and J calls; the authors' analysis was not used. The sample table holds roughly 160,000 distinct CDR3 sequences, of which 9.3% were seen once. The top ten clones comprise roughly 40% of the sample.

Paper-wide results and their limitations: FACS-sorted repertoires could contain abundant contaminating clonotypes from the bulk population, so computational filtering was required. Because only a couple of donors were included in the study, the extent to which the findings can be generalized is limited. A small share of clonotypes was detected in both CD4 and CD8 compartments, with the overlap likely arising from convergent recombination. After the booster, most of the clones that had expanded following primary vaccination were detected again (96% of CD4 and around 90% of CD8), which suggests that memory was broadly maintained. Compared with the primary T-cell response, the secondary T-cell response was faster but weaker, reaching its peak on day 5 rather than on day 15.

This clonotype was counted only a few times. Which antigen it targets is not known. Per-base qualities were not stored, and no clone one base away is much larger. The sequence was obtained from a man aged 18 to 29 who received the YFV17D yellow fever vaccine. The input for sequencing was CD8+ T cells sorted from PBMCs, taken 45 days after the yellow fever booster vaccination. The chain is made from TRBV7-9 and TRBJ1-4; 7 bases in between match TRBD1. The CDR3 in this case is CASSARDSKKLFF. Read as DNA, the sequence is TGTGCCAGCAGCGCCCGGGACAGCAAAAAACTGTTTTTT.